The T cell receptor beta chain under discussion was sequenced for a study of T cells in tuberculosis. The CDR3 runs 15 residues. V was pared by 5 bases and J by 4 bases, with 4 bases of the junction left unmatched. Per germline, CDR1 SGHTA and CDR2 FQGNSA. The table came from immunoSEQ multiplex PCR; TCRdb's copy has only in-frame clones and leaves some out. The sample carries about 25,000 clones, about 92% recorded once. The chain recombines TRBV7-2 with TRBJ2-7; 14 positions agree with TRBD2. The sequencing input was PBMCs. This clonotype was obtained from a donor aged 10-29 years with latent tuberculosis or without tuberculosis infection. Some clones in this sample may be carry-over from other donors' samples. CDR3 residues: CASSQTSGGAYEQYF. The DNA of the CDR3 is TGTGCCAGCAGCCAGACTAGCGGGGGGGCTTACGAGCAGTACTTC. The entire variable domain, with the rest obtained from reference TRBV7-2 and TRBJ2-7, is as follows: GAGVSQSPSNKVTEKGKDVELRCDPISGHTALYWYRQSLGQGLEFLIYFQGNSAPDKSGLPSDRFSAERTGGSVSTLTIQRTQQEDSAVYLCASSQTSGGAYEQYFGPGTRLTVT.